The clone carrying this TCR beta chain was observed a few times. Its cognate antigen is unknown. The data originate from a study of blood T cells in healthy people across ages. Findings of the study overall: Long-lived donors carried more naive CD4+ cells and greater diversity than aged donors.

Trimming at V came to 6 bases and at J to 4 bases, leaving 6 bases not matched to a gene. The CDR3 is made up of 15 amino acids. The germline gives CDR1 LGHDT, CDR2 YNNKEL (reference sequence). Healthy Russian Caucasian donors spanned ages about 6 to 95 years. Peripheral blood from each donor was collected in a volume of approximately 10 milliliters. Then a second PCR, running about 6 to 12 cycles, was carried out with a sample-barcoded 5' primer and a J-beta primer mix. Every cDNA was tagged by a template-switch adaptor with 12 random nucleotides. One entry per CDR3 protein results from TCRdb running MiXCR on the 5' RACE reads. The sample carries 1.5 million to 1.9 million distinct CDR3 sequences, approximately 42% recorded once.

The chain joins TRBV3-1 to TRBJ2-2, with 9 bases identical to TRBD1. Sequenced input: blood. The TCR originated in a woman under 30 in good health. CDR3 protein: CASSSGTGITGELFF. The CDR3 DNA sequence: TGTGCCAGCAGTTCCGGGACAGGGATCACCGGGGAGCTGTTTTTT.